Each of the 13 T cell receptor beta chains below was sequenced from the same sample in a study of graft-versus-host responses after intestinal transplantation. TCRdb's copy holds only in-frame clones and misses some; the assay was immunoSEQ multiplex PCR. The sample has approximately 130,000 clones, around 94% seen once. For these receptors, no antigen is known. The sample consisted of unstimulated CD4+ T cells sorted from spleen or lymph node cells, taken before intestinal transplant. The receptor source for this set is a human donor who received an intestinal transplant.

The gene calls are TRBV4-1 and TRBJ2-1, with D possibly matching TRBD2 (6 bases). The V end was cut by 4 bases, the J end by 2 bases, with 15 bases between. This CDR3 has 16 amino acids. The germline V gene has CDR1 MGHRA and CDR2 YSYEKL. Here the CDR3 reads CASSRLEAGPYNEQFF. The CDR3 nucleotides are TGCGCCAGCAGCCGCTTAGAGGCGGGGCCCTACAATGAGCAGTTCTTC.

This chain uses TRBV25-1 with TRBJ2-1, with TRBD1 matching 8 bases. V lost 4 bases, J lost 0 bases, and 5 bases stayed unmatched. Germline CDR1 MGHDK, CDR2 SYGVNS. The CDR3 loop spans 16 amino acids. For the CDR3, the DNA is TGTGCCAGCAGTGTGCAGGGGGCAAGCTCCTACAATGAGCAGTTCTTC. Residues: CASSVQGASSYNEQFF.

The chain combines TRBV2 with TRBJ2-1; 11 bases match TRBD1. With V trimmed by 5 bases and J by 7 bases, 10 bases remained unmatched. The CDR3 has 16 amino acids. The V gene's germline CDR1 is SNHLY and CDR2 FYNNEI. CDR3 sequence (DNA): TGTGCCAGCAGTCCTTACCGGGACAGGGGGGAAAATGAGCAGTTCTTC. Translating gives CASSPYRDRGENEQFF. The full variable domain, rest sourced from reference TRBV2 and TRBJ2-1, is EPEVTQTPSHQVTQMGQEVILRCVPISNHLYFYWYRQILGQKVEFLVSFYNNEISEKSEIFDDQFSVERPDGSNFTLKIRSTKLEDSAMYFCASSPYRDRGENEQFFGPGTRLTVL.

V and J are TRBV5-1 and TRBJ2-4; D remains unclear. The V end was cut by 4 bases, the J end by 0 bases, with 14 bases between. CDR1 and CDR2 (germline): SGHRS, YFSETQ. CDR3 length: 16 residues. CDR3 region: CASSGRTDVAKNIQYF. CDR3 nucleotides: TGCGCCAGCAGCGGACGGACGGACGTAGCCAAAAACATTCAGTACTTC.

The rearrangement joins TRBV18 to TRBJ1-6; 7 bases align to TRBD1. V was clipped by 3 bases and J by 9 bases; unmatched bases: 8. Germline loops: CDR1 KGHSH, CDR2 LQKENI. The CDR3 sequence is 15 residues long. CDR3 residues: CASSPETGSSSPLHF. The DNA for the CDR3 is TGTGCCAGCTCACCCGAGACAGGGAGTTCTTCACCCCTCCACTTT.

V and J are TRBV18 and TRBJ2-5; D perhaps matches TRBD1 (5 bases). V lost 4 bases, J lost 1 base, and 10 bases lay in between. CDR3 length: 14 amino acids. The V gene's germline CDR1 is KGHSH and CDR2 LQKENI. The CDR3 here is CASSRVDSQETQYF. CDR3 sequence (DNA): TGTGCCAGCTCACGGGTTGACAGCCAAGAGACCCAGTACTTC. The whole variable domain, filled in from reference TRBV18 and TRBJ2-5, reads NAGVMQNPRHLVRRRGQEARLRCSPMKGHSHVYWYRQLPEEGLKFMVYLQKENIIDESGMPKERFSAEFPKEGPSILRIQQVVRGDSAAYFCASSRVDSQETQYFGPGTRLLVL.

The chain carries TRBV5-1 and TRBJ2-5; D might be TRBD2 (5 bases). Germline CDR1 SGHRS, CDR2 YFSETQ. V was shortened by 0 bases and J by 1 base, with 10 bases between the two germline ends. CDR3 length: 15 residues. CDR3 in DNA: TGCGCCAGCAGCTTGGCCAGAGGGATCCAAGAGACCCAGTACTTC. It specifies CASSLARGIQETQYF.

This sequence joins TRBV5-1 and TRBJ2-1, with no clear D. V was pared by 0 bases and J by 6 bases, with 13 bases between. CDR3 length: 15 amino acids. The germline CDR1 and CDR2 sequences are SGHRS and YFSETQ. The CDR3 nucleotides are TGCGCCAGCAGCTTGGATGCTCCCAGAATCAATGAGCAGTTCTTC. It encodes CASSLDAPRINEQFF.

The chain recombines TRBV4-2 with TRBJ2-2, with D perhaps TRBD2 (6 bases). Germline V gene lookup returns CDR1 LGHNA and CDR2 YNFKEQ. V was pared by 3 bases and J by 1 base, with 12 bases between. The CDR3 sequence is 16 residues long. CDR3: CASSQVGTLNTGELFF. Written as DNA, the CDR3 is TGTGCCAGCAGCCAGGTCGGGACTTTGAACACCGGGGAGCTGTTTTTT.

The chain combines TRBV4-1 with TRBJ2-5; 9 nucleotides agree with TRBD2. Germline CDR1 reads MGHRA; CDR2 reads YSYEKL. V shed 0 bases, J shed 2 bases, and the junction held 7 bases outside the gene matches. The CDR3 runs to 17 residues. CDR3 protein: CASSQEWLAGPQETQYF. In nucleotides, the CDR3 is TGCGCCAGCAGCCAAGAATGGCTAGCGGGGCCTCAAGAGACCCAGTACTTC.

The chain combines TRBV2 with TRBJ2-3; tentative D call: TRBD2 (6 bases). The length of the CDR3 is 16 residues. Trimming stripped 8 bases from V and 0 bases from J, with 18 bases between. Germline assignment: CDR1 SNHLY and CDR2 FYNNEI. CDR3 in DNA: TGTGCCAGCTTAGAGGGACTCCGACTTAGCACAGATACGCAGTATTTT. This encodes CASLEGLRLSTDTQYF. The variable domain in full, completed from reference TRBV2 and TRBJ2-3, reads EPEVTQTPSHQVTQMGQEVILRCVPISNHLYFYWYRQILGQKVEFLVSFYNNEISEKSEIFDDQFSVERPDGSNFTLKIRSTKLEDSAMYFCASLEGLRLSTDTQYFGPGTRLTVL.

The CDR3 is CASSRSSTNYGYTF. The CDR3 DNA is TGCGCCAGCAGCCGTAGCAGTACAAACTATGGCTACACCTTC. The V gene is TRBV5-1, the J gene TRBJ1-2, with D unresolved. The CDR3 is 14 residues long. Trimming took off 4 bases at V and 2 bases at J, with 12 bases between the two ends. In germline, CDR1 is SGHRS, CDR2 YFSETQ.

This chain links TRBV6-1 with TRBJ1-3; a possible D gene is TRBD1 (5 bases). There are 17 residues in the CDR3. The germline gives CDR1 MNHNS, CDR2 SASEGT. The germline V and J ends were trimmed by 2 bases and 4 bases, with 18 bases remaining between them. DNA for the CDR3: TGTGCCAGCAGTGAAAGAGGACAAGTGGGACCGGGAAACACCATATATTTT. Its protein product is CASSERGQVGPGNTIYF.